Each of the 17 T cell receptor beta chains below was sequenced from the same sample in a study of a mutant IDH1 vaccine in newly diagnosed glioma (dated by TCRdb to 2020 to 2022). Libraries were constructed by the immunoSEQ multiplex PCR assay. What TCRdb holds here is the immuneACCESS table cut down to in-frame rearrangements. Part of the clones is not present; checked against another copy, under half of the missing clones reflect an unresolved V gene, and the others are unexplained. This sample has about 59,000 clones in its table, and about nine tenths of those were observed once. The ten largest make up about 2.7% of the sample. In the paper's terms, the time point label means: baseline, week 1 (first vaccination visit). The treatment or condition label for this specimen denotes: pre-vaccination baseline after standard-of-care therapy. The sample in question was PBMCs, obtained from a glioma patient treated with radiotherapy, temozolomide or both. Receptors were obtained from a man aged 45-65 years with glioma.

The chain combines TRBV7-8 with TRBJ2-5, with 9 bases that match TRBD2. The germline V gene encodes CDR1 SGHVS and CDR2 FQNEAQ. Trimming cost V 5 bases and J 4 bases; bases outside gene matches: 14. CDR3 length equals 17 residues. CDR3 residues: CASSTPAPGLALETQYF. The CDR3 DNA sequence: TGTGCCAGCAGCACTCCTGCCCCCGGACTAGCGTTAGAGACCCAGTACTTC. The whole variable domain, remainder taken from reference TRBV7-8 and TRBJ2-5, is GAGVSQSPRYKVAKRGQDVALRCDPISGHVSLFWYQQALGQGPEFLTYFQNEAQLDKSGLPSDRFFAERPEGSVSTLKIQRTQQEDSAVYLCASSTPAPGLALETQYFGPGTRLLVL.

V gene TRBV2 combines with J gene TRBJ2-7, with 9 bases that match TRBD1. The CDR3 is 14 residues long. The germline V gene has CDR1 SNHLY and CDR2 FYNNEI. The junction had 7 bases not matched to a gene; V was cut back by 6 bases and J by 4 bases. CDR3 bases: TGTGCCAGCAGATTGGACAGGGGACGGTACGAGCAGTACTTC. Translating gives CASRLDRGRYEQYF.

The CDR3 sequence is CASSWASGGNEQFF. Here the CDR3 DNA reads TGTGCCAGCAGCTGGGCTAGCGGGGGAAATGAGCAGTTCTTC. The rearrangement links TRBV7-3 to TRBJ2-1, with 10 bases that match TRBD2. This CDR3 is built from 14 residues. Germline trimming cut 4 bases from V and 7 bases from J; bases unmatched to any gene: 4. CDR1 and CDR2 from the germline V gene are SGHTA and FQGTGA.

This rearrangement joins TRBV5-8 to TRBJ2-7; D call uncertain. The CDR3 is 12 residues long. Germline lookup yields CDR1 SGHTS and CDR2 YDEGEE. Trimming pared 0 bases from V and 7 bases from J, leaving 8 bases between. The DNA for the CDR3 is TGTGCCAGCAGCTTGGCAGGCTGGGAGCAGTACTTC. Protein product: CASSLAGWEQYF.

This clone was counted only a few times. The J gene is TRBJ2-2, the V gene TRBV7-9; no clear D. The V gene's germline CDR1 is SEHNR and CDR2 FQNEAQ (reference sequence). Trimming took 1 base from V and 4 from J, leaving 7 bases between them. The CDR3 has 14 residues. The CDR3 sequence: CASSLVRATGELFF. In nucleotides, the CDR3 is TGTGCCAGCAGCTTAGTTCGCGCCACCGGGGAGCTGTTTTTT.

The V and J genes are TRBV6-1 and TRBJ2-3, with 15 bases lining up with TRBD2. CDR1 and CDR2 (germline): MNHNS, SASEGT. The CDR3 spans 15 residues. After removal of 5 bases from V and 4 bases from J, the junction contained 1 base not matched to a gene. In DNA, the CDR3 is TGTGCCAGCAGTTGGACTAGCGGGGGGGCAGATACGCAGTATTTT. Translated: CASSWTSGGADTQYF.

This chain uses TRBV6-1 with TRBJ2-7; TRBD1 aligns across 7 bases. CDR3 length: 16 residues. J was trimmed by 4 bases and V by 2 bases; bases with no gene match: 11. The V gene's germline CDR1 is MNHNS and CDR2 SASEGT. As DNA, the CDR3 is TGTGCCAGCAGTGAAACGGGGACAGCCGGACTTTACGAGCAGTACTTC. Its translation is CASSETGTAGLYEQYF.

Turning to this clone: This specimen includes other DNA sequences encoding the same CDR3. The rearrangement joins TRBV2 to TRBJ2-7, with 10 bases lining up with TRBD2. This CDR3 is built from 14 residues. With 2 bases clipped from V and 7 bases from J, the junction kept 5 bases outside the gene matches. Per the germline V gene, CDR1 is SNHLY and CDR2 is FYNNEI. The CDR3 nucleotides read TGTGCCAGCAGTGAACTAGCGGGAGTTAGTGAGCAGTACTTC. Its translation is CASSELAGVSEQYF.

Concerning this clone itself: The sample contains more than one DNA sequence encoding this CDR3. The rearrangement uses TRBV7-2 and TRBJ2-2; no definite D call. Trimming pared 1 base from V and 5 bases from J, leaving 11 bases between. Germline CDR1 reads SGHTA; CDR2 reads FQGNSA. This CDR3 region has 15 residues. Written as DNA, the CDR3 is TGTGCCAGCAGCTTAGTCGCCATGAATACCGGGGAGCTGTTTTTT. Protein: CASSLVAMNTGELFF.

This sequence joins TRBV10-1 and TRBJ2-1; 12 nucleotides match TRBD2. This CDR3 is built from 15 residues. Germline CDR1 WNHNN, CDR2 SYGVQD (reference sequence). J lost 7 bases, V lost 2 bases, and 3 bases had no gene match. Written as DNA, the CDR3 is TGCGCCAGCAGTGAGAGGCTAGCGGGAGGGAATGAGCAGTTCTTC. Translation gives CASSERLAGGNEQFF.

V usage is TRBV4-1 and J usage is TRBJ1-4, with 8 bases aligning to TRBD1. V was pared by 4 bases and J by 5 bases, with 0 bases of the junction left unmatched. CDR1 is MGHRA and CDR2 is YSYEKL in the germline V gene. This CDR3 is 13 amino acids long. The CDR3 protein is CASSRQGNEKLFF. CDR3 nucleotides: TGCGCCAGCAGCCGACAGGGGAATGAAAAACTGTTTTTT.

The chain joins TRBV5-6 to TRBJ1-1, with no clear D. Germline CDR1 is SGHDT and CDR2 is YYEEEE. V shed 0 bases and J shed 0 bases, with 9 bases lying between them. The CDR3 has 15 residues. For the CDR3, the DNA is TGTGCCAGCAGCTTGGTTGGCAACATGAACACTGAAGCTTTCTTT. Translated, it gives CASSLVGNMNTEAFF.

In nucleotides, the CDR3 is TGTGCCAGCAGCGAGGGACACGAGTGGGGCTACACCTTC. This codes for CASSEGHEWGYTF. The chain is built from TRBV9 and TRBJ1-2; maybe TRBD1 (6 bases). Germline lookup yields CDR1 SGDLS and CDR2 YYNGEE. V was trimmed by 3 bases and J by 8 bases, leaving 14 bases between them. The CDR3 consists of 13 residues.

The chain uses TRBV6-6 and TRBJ1-2, with D unresolved. The CDR3 consists of 15 residues. Trimming took 5 bases from V and 5 from J, leaving 18 bases between them. Germline V gene sequence: CDR1 MNHNY, CDR2 SVGAGI (reference sequence). CDR3 amino acids: CASSERLGREYGYTF. Here the CDR3 DNA reads TGTGCCAGCAGTGAGCGTCTAGGTAGGGAGTATGGCTACACCTTC.

The DNA of the CDR3 is TGTGCCAGCATCCCCCAGGAGATGAACACTGAAGCTTTCTTT. Translating it yields CASIPQEMNTEAFF. The V gene is TRBV6-1, the J gene TRBJ1-1; unclear D gene. Germline V gene data show CDR1 as MNHNS and CDR2 as SASEGT. With 7 bases removed from V and 0 bases from J, the gap between germline ends came to 12 bases. The CDR3 contains 14 residues.

This chain connects TRBV5-8 to TRBJ2-5; either TRBD1 or TRBD2 may fit D (5 bases each). Trimming cost V 3 bases and J 5 bases, with 20 bases left between them. In germline, CDR1 is SGHTS, CDR2 YDEGEE. This CDR3 has 16 residues. CDR3 protein: CASSSGTHQLRETQYF. CDR3 in DNA: TGTGCCAGCAGCTCCGGGACGCACCAACTGAGGGAGACCCAGTACTTC.

V and J are TRBV6-6 and TRBJ2-7; the D call may be TRBD1 or TRBD2 (5 bases each). The CDR3 has 15 residues. Germline V gene lookup returns CDR1 MNHNY and CDR2 SVGAGI (reference sequence). The V gene lost 8 bases and the J gene lost 7 bases, with 24 bases spanning the gap. The CDR3: CASGPGTGAAWEQYF. DNA of the CDR3: TGTGCCAGCGGACCCGGGACGGGCGCGGCGTGGGAGCAGTACTTC.